This T cell receptor (beta chain) comes out of a study of cytomegalovirus exposure and HLA in healthy donors. It was with 60 Vbeta and 13 Jbeta primers that the PCR ran. Only in-frame clones appear in the TCRdb table, and some are missing; sequencing was by immunoSEQ multiplex PCR. The data show about 140,000 clones, with approximately 80% seen just once and under 15% held by the top ten. Broader study findings: The authors later linked a missense DCLRE1C variant to TCR beta V- and J-gene trimming. Within an earlier analysis, most TCR beta V segments proved productive either about 90% or about 30% of the time. There were reportedly fewer N-insertions in an Asian-associated ancestry cluster than the roughly 610-donor mean, in a later analysis.

V lost 5 bases and J 2 bases, leaving 10 bases between the germline ends. Germline V gene sequence: CDR1 SGHTA, CDR2 FQGNSA. This CDR3 spans 15 amino acids. The study sampled nominally healthy donors, though unrecorded immune exposures were likely. About this clone: Its antigen remains unknown.

Sequenced: PBMCs. The J gene is TRBJ2-6, the V gene TRBV7-2, with D possibly being TRBD2 (5 bases). The TCR was taken from a middle-aged woman in good health and CMV-seronegative. CDR3 residues: CASSRSGAGANVLTF. Here the CDR3 DNA reads TGTGCCAGCAGCCGCTCCGGGGCTGGGGCCAACGTCCTGACTTTC.